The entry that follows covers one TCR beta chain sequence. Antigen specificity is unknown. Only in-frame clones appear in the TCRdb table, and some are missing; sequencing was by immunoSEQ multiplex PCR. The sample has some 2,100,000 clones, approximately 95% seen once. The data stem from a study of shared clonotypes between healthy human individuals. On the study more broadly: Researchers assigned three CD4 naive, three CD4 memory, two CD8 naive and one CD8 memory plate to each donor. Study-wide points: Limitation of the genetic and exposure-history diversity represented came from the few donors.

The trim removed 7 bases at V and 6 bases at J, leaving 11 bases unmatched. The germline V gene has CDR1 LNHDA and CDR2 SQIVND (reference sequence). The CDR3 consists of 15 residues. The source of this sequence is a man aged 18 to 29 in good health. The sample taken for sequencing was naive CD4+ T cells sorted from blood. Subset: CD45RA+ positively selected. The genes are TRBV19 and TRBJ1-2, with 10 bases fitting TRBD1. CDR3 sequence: CASNPRDRGVNGYTF. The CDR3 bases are TGTGCCAGTAATCCCCGGGACAGGGGTGTGAATGGCTACACCTTC.